The 29 T cell receptor beta chains in this list originate from one sample, sequenced in a study of cytomegalovirus exposure and HLA in healthy donors. The primer mix had 60 Vbeta and 13 Jbeta primers. Profiled with immunoSEQ multiplex PCR; TCRdb holds only in-frame clones, not every one. The sample holds 95,000 to 150,000 clones, roughly 80% seen once. Sequencing used PBMCs. These receptors all come from a man aged 45-60 years in good health and CMV-seronegative.

The V gene is TRBV6-5, the J gene TRBJ2-5; TRBD1 matches at 7 bases. The better agreement between TRBJ2-7 and the DNA end casts doubt on the J call. This CDR3 is 15 amino acids long. Germline CDR1 is MNHEY and CDR2 is SVGAGI. Here the CDR3 reads CASSGLRGSDYEQYF. In nucleotides, the CDR3 is TGTGCCAGCAGCGGACTCAGGGGGAGTGACTACGAGCAGTACTTC.

The chain couples TRBV6-6 to TRBJ2-3, with D maybe TRBD2 (7 bases). The CDR3 loop spans 14 amino acids. The germline CDR1 and CDR2 sequences are MNHNY and SVGAGI (reference sequence). The V end lost 5 bases, the J end lost 6 bases, and 15 bases lay between the germline ends. The CDR3 is CASSPTGRVDTQYF. The CDR3 DNA sequence: TGTGCCAGCAGTCCTACAGGGAGGGTGGATACGCAGTATTTT.

This clone was detected only once. This chain connects TRBV6-5 to TRBJ2-6; 7 bases map to TRBD1. The germline V gene has CDR1 MNHEY and CDR2 SVGAGI. This CDR3 contains 15 residues. The J segment lost 4 bases and the V segment lost 4 bases, leaving 4 bases of the junction unmatched. In nucleotides, the CDR3 is TGTGCCAGCAGTTCACAGGGGTACGGGGCCAACGTCCTGACTTTC. It specifies CASSSQGYGANVLTF.

The chain has TRBV4-3 and TRBJ1-2; D not certain. V lost 4 bases, J lost 7 bases, and 19 bases lay in between. Germline V gene lookup returns CDR1 LGHNA and CDR2 YSLEER. This CDR3 region has 15 residues. As DNA, the CDR3 is TGCGCCAGCAGCCTCCTCCGAGACGGAGGCTGTGGCTACACCTTC. It translates to CASSLLRDGGCGYTF.

The rearrangement uses TRBV5-1 and TRBJ2-5; 12 bases are a match to TRBD1. This CDR3 is built from 17 residues. V lost 4 bases, J lost 4 bases, and 11 bases stayed unmatched. The germline V gene has CDR1 SGHRS and CDR2 YFSETQ. The CDR3 coding sequence is TGCGCCAGCAGCCCCGGGACAGGGGGCCGAGTAGGAGAGACCCAGTACTTC. The encoded protein is CASSPGTGGRVGETQYF. Full variable domain (outside the CDR3, taken from reference TRBV5-1 and TRBJ2-5): KAGVTQTPRYLIKTRGQQVTLSCSPISGHRSVSWYQQTPGQGLQFLFEYFSETQRNKGNFPGRFSGRQFSNSRSEMNVSTLELGDSALYLCASSPGTGGRVGETQYFGPGTRLLVL.

This sequence joins TRBV6-4 and TRBJ2-3; D is unresolved. The CDR3 is 15 residues long. Germline CDR1 MRHNA, CDR2 SNTAGT. V dropped 0 bases and J dropped 0 bases, with 7 bases sitting between them. CDR3 residues: CASSDSAGSTDTQYF. CDR3 in DNA: TGTGCCAGCAGTGACTCCGCAGGCAGCACAGATACGCAGTATTTT.

The V gene is TRBV6-5, the J gene TRBJ2-5, with TRBD2 matching over 7 bases. The end of the DNA fits TRBJ2-7 better, so the J call may be wrong. Germline V gene lookup returns CDR1 MNHEY and CDR2 SVGAGI. The CDR3 extends over 15 amino acids. DNA of the CDR3: TGTGCCAGCAGTCCAAGGCGGGGGACCTCACACGAGCAGTACTTC. Translated: CASSPRRGTSHEQYF.

This clone was found once. The chain is built from TRBV11-2 and TRBJ2-3; a possible D gene is TRBD2 (5 bases). The germline V gene encodes CDR1 SGHAT and CDR2 FQNNGV. CDR3 length equals 15 residues. V was pared by 2 bases and J by 0 bases, with 9 bases between. The CDR3 DNA reads TGTGCCAGCAGCTTAACTAGTTCTAGCACAGATACGCAGTATTTT. Amino acids: CASSLTSSSTDTQYF.

The chain couples TRBV4-2 to TRBJ2-7, with 9 bases that match TRBD1. With 4 bases clipped from V and 2 bases from J, the junction kept 9 bases outside the gene matches. Germline CDR1 reads LGHNA; CDR2 reads YNFKEQ. The CDR3 runs to 16 residues. CDR3 sequence: CASSRNRGQPAYEQYF. The CDR3 DNA sequence: TGTGCCAGCAGCCGGAACAGGGGGCAACCCGCCTACGAGCAGTACTTC.

The rearrangement links TRBV4-3 to TRBJ1-6; D is perhaps TRBD1 (5 bases). The CDR3 sequence is 16 residues long. V was shortened by 2 bases and J by 10 bases, with 18 bases between the two germline ends. Per germline, CDR1 LGHNA and CDR2 YSLEER. The DNA of the CDR3 is TGCGCCAGCAGCCAACAGTCTCCAGGGTTCTGGTCACCCCTCCACTTT. Translated, it gives CASSQQSPGFWSPLHF.

The chain combines TRBV5-1 with TRBJ2-2, with 7 bases fitting TRBD1. V lost 6 bases to trimming and J lost 3 bases; unmatched junction nucleotides: 2. The CDR3 is 13 residues long. Germline V gives CDR1 SGHRS, CDR2 YFSETQ. The CDR3 protein is CASTGQDTGELFF. In DNA form, the CDR3 reads TGCGCCAGCACTGGACAGGACACCGGGGAGCTGTTTTTT. The full variable domain, with the rest looked up from reference TRBV5-1 and TRBJ2-2, is KAGVTQTPRYLIKTRGQQVTLSCSPISGHRSVSWYQQTPGQGLQFLFEYFSETQRNKGNFPGRFSGRQFSNSRSEMNVSTLELGDSALYLCASTGQDTGELFFGEGSRLTVL.

The gene calls are TRBV4-1 and TRBJ2-7; 10 bases are a match to TRBD1. There are 16 residues in the CDR3. Germline V gene sequence: CDR1 MGHRA, CDR2 YSYEKL. With 3 bases clipped from V and 7 bases from J, the junction kept 12 bases outside the gene matches. CDR3: CASSQLLRQGAWEQYF. DNA for the CDR3: TGCGCCAGCAGCCAGCTCTTAAGACAGGGGGCTTGGGAGCAGTACTTC.

The V gene is TRBV6-6, the J gene TRBJ2-2, with 7 positions matching TRBD1. The ends lost 6 bases at V and 0 bases at J; junction bases unmatched: 4. The germline CDR1 and CDR2 sequences are MNHNY and SVGAGI (reference sequence). The CDR3 length is 15 residues. The CDR3 nucleotides are TGTGCCAGCAGGACACAGGGGACGAACACCGGGGAGCTGTTTTTT. Translating it yields CASRTQGTNTGELFF.

J is TRBJ1-2 and V is TRBV10-3, with a possible D match to TRBD1 (5 bases). Germline V gene sequence: CDR1 ENHRY, CDR2 SYGVKD. CDR3 length equals 15 residues. Trimming cost V 0 bases and J 2 bases, with 10 bases left between them. This CDR3 is CAISESETVNYGYTF. CDR3 nucleotide sequence: TGTGCCATCAGTGAGTCCGAGACAGTGAACTATGGCTACACCTTC.

This chain links TRBV4-3 with TRBJ2-1, with 11 bases lining up with TRBD2. This CDR3 contains 19 residues. J lost 9 bases, V lost 2 bases, and 18 bases had no gene match. Germline lookup yields CDR1 LGHNA and CDR2 YSLEER. CDR3 loop: CASSQNTPWSSGGASEQFF. CDR3 nucleotides: TGCGCCAGCAGCCAAAATACCCCGTGGAGTAGCGGGGGGGCTAGTGAGCAGTTCTTC.

This clone occurred once. V usage is TRBV18 and J usage is TRBJ2-5; no clear D gene. The V end was cut by 4 bases, the J end by 2 bases, with 8 bases between. The CDR3 sequence is 13 residues long. From germline, CDR1 is KGHSH and CDR2 LQKENI. CDR3: CASSRAVQETQYF. In DNA form, the CDR3 reads TGTGCCAGCTCACGGGCAGTACAAGAGACCCAGTACTTC.

The rearrangement links TRBV28 to TRBJ1-1; D call uncertain. The CDR3 contains 13 residues. V lost 6 bases and J lost 1, with 9 bases in between. CDR1 and CDR2 (germline): MDHEN, SYDVKM. This chain's CDR3 is CASRNSANTEAFF. CDR3 nucleotides: TGTGCCAGCAGGAACAGTGCGAACACTGAAGCTTTCTTT.

The chain combines TRBV9 with TRBJ1-6; D might be TRBD1 (5 bases). V lost 0 bases and J 8 bases, leaving 12 bases between the germline ends. The CDR3 is 15 residues long. CDR1 SGDLS and CDR2 YYNGEE come from the germline V gene. CDR3 in amino acids: CASSVVVGGDSPLHF. DNA for the CDR3: TGTGCCAGCAGCGTAGTGGTGGGGGGGGATTCACCCCTCCACTTT.

The gene calls are TRBV18 and TRBJ1-1; D not certain. This CDR3 region has 12 residues. Germline V CDR1 and CDR2: KGHSH, LQKENI. Trimming left V 4 bases short and J 8 bases short, with 11 bases between. The CDR3 DNA follows: TGTGCCAGCTCACGGGAGTCTTCCGAAGCTTTCTTT. This encodes CASSRESSEAFF.

This clone was seen only once. The chain carries TRBV30 and TRBJ1-5; TRBD1 agrees at 7 bases. Unmatched junction bases numbered 15, after V lost 1 base and J lost 0 bases. The CDR3 totals 19 residues. Germline V CDR1 and CDR2: GTSNPN, SVGIG (reference sequence). CDR3 coding DNA: TGTGCCTGGAGTGCGTATACCGGGACAGTAAATATTAGCAATCAGCCCCAGCATTTT. This encodes CAWSAYTGTVNISNQPQHF. The full variable domain, in which reference TRBV30 and TRBJ1-5 provide the parts outside the CDR3, is SQTIHQWPATLVQPVGSPLSLECTVEGTSNPNLYWYRQAAGRGLQLLFYSVGIGQISSEVPQNLSASRPQDRQFILSSKKLLLSDSGFYLCAWSAYTGTVNISNQPQHFGDGTRLSIL.

This clone was seen a single time. This sequence joins TRBV7-2 and TRBJ2-7; weak D call: TRBD1 (5 bases). In germline, CDR1 is SGHTA, CDR2 FQGNSA. Trimming shortened V by 3 bases and J by 3 bases, and 6 bases separated the two germline ends. The CDR3 sequence is 12 residues long. For the CDR3, the DNA is TGTGCCAGCAGCTTCCAGGGCTACGAGCAGTACTTC. Amino acids: CASSFQGYEQYF. The full variable domain, completed using reference TRBV7-2 and TRBJ2-7, is GAGVSQSPSNKVTEKGKDVELRCDPISGHTALYWYRQSLGQGLEFLIYFQGNSAPDKSGLPSDRFSAERTGGSVSTLTIQRTQQEDSAVYLCASSFQGYEQYFGPGTRLTVT.

The V gene is TRBV19, the J gene TRBJ2-1, with no clear D. The ends were cut back, 5 bases at V and 2 bases at J, with 10 bases in the middle. This CDR3 contains 14 residues. Germline CDR1 reads LNHDA; CDR2 reads SQIVND (reference sequence). Written as DNA, the CDR3 is TGTGCCAGTAGTCCGAGATCTGCCTACAATGAGCAGTTCTTC. It yields the protein CASSPRSAYNEQFF.

The V gene is TRBV18, the J gene TRBJ1-2; D perhaps matches TRBD1 (6 bases). Trimming took 2 bases from V and 1 from J, leaving 23 bases between them. The CDR3 contains 19 residues. In germline, CDR1 is KGHSH, CDR2 LQKENI. For the CDR3, the DNA is TGTGCCAGCTCACCAAGTGTCCCGAACAGGGTGACCCTTAACTATGGCTACACCTTC. Its protein is CASSPSVPNRVTLNYGYTF.

The sample holds a few counts of this clone. The chain couples TRBV10-3 to TRBJ2-1, with 9 bases identical to TRBD2. Germline values: CDR1 ENHRY, CDR2 SYGVKD. Trimming took 10 bases from V and 2 from J; bases not matched to a gene: 9. This CDR3 is 15 amino acids long. The DNA for the CDR3 is TGTGCCACCCAGGCGGCGGGAGGGACCTACAATGAGCAGTTCTTC. Encoded protein: CATQAAGGTYNEQFF.

This clone was detected only once. The chain couples TRBV5-1 to TRBJ1-5; 9 positions match TRBD1. The germline gives CDR1 SGHRS, CDR2 YFSETQ. The CDR3 runs to 16 residues. The J segment lost 2 bases and the V segment lost 2 bases, leaving 5 bases of the junction unmatched. CDR3 in DNA: TGCGCCAGCAGCTTTGGGGACAGGGCGGGCAATCAGCCCCAGCATTTT. Translation gives CASSFGDRAGNQPQHF.

The V and J genes are TRBV2 and TRBJ2-7; TRBD2 aligns across 7 bases. V dropped 6 bases and J dropped 6; count of bases not matched to a gene: 11. The CDR3 is 14 amino acids. Germline loops: CDR1 SNHLY, CDR2 FYNNEI. CDR3 sequence: CASRELAGGGEQYF. The CDR3 DNA reads TGTGCCAGCAGGGAACTAGCAGGCGGGGGCGAGCAGTACTTC.

This rearrangement joins TRBV28 to TRBJ1-2, with a weak D call TRBD1 (5 bases). The V end lost 4 bases, the J end lost 2 bases, and 11 bases lay between the germline ends. Germline V lookup: CDR1 MDHEN, CDR2 SYDVKM. The CDR3 length is 14 residues. This CDR3 is CASSSGGDNYGYTF. The CDR3 coding sequence is TGTGCCAGCAGTTCGGGGGGAGACAACTATGGCTACACCTTC.

J is TRBJ1-6 and V is TRBV5-1, with 8 bases matching TRBD1. Trimming took 0 bases from V and 5 from J; bases not matched to a gene: 4. This CDR3 spans 16 amino acids. Germline CDR1 and CDR2: SGHRS and YFSETQ. CDR3 sequence reads: CASSLESGGNNSPLHF. CDR3 DNA sequence: TGCGCCAGCAGCTTGGAATCAGGGGGCAATAATTCACCCCTCCACTTT.

The gene calls are TRBV5-4 and TRBJ1-3; tentative D call: TRBD1 (5 bases). Germline assignment: CDR1 SGHNT and CDR2 YYREEE (reference sequence). V lost 0 bases, J lost 4 bases, and 14 bases lay in between. This CDR3 is built from 16 residues. The CDR3 DNA reads as TGTGCCAGCAGCTTGGTCGGGGGAGCGGCAGGAAACACCATATATTTT. It codes for CASSLVGGAAGNTIYF.